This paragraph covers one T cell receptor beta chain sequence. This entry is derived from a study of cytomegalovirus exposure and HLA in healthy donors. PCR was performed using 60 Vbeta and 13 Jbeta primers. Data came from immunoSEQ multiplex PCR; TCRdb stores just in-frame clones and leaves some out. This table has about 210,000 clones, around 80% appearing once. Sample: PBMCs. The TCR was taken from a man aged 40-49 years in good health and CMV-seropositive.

This CDR3 is CASSLEVAGALGEQYF. Here the CDR3 DNA reads TGTGCCAGCAGCTTAGAGGTAGCGGGAGCATTAGGCGAGCAGTACTTC. The rearrangement links TRBV7-2 to TRBJ2-7, with TRBD2 matching 9 bases. The junction had 10 bases not matched to a gene; V was cut back by 1 base and J by 6 bases. CDR3 length: 16 amino acids. Per the germline V gene, CDR1 is SGHTA and CDR2 is FQGNSA.